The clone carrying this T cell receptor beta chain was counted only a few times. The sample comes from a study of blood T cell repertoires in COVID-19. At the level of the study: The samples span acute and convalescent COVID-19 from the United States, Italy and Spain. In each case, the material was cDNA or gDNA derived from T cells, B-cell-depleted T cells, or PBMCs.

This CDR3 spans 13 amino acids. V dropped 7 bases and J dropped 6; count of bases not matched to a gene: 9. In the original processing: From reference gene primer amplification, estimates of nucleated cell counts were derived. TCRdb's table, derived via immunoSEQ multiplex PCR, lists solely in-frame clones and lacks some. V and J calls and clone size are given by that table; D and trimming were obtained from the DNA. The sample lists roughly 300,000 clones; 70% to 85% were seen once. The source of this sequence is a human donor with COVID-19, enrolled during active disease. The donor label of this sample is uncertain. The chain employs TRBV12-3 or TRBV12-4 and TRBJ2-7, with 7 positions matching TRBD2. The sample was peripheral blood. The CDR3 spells CASTLGRASEQYF. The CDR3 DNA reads TGTGCCAGCACCTTGGGGAGGGCGAGCGAGCAGTACTTC.